The T cell receptor beta chain described here comes from a study of T-cell memory formation after mild COVID-19. In the study overall: Clusters were largely donor specific. Points from the study as a whole: Pre-infection memory harbored some responding clones, suggesting cross-reactive memory joined. For contracting clones, CD4+ ones sat mainly in CM and EM, CD8+ in EMRA.

From the 5' RACE reads, TCRdb called clonotypes with MiXCR, one entry per CDR3 protein. The sample holds about 190,000 distinct CDR3 sequences; 18% are singletons and the top ten take roughly 2.6%. A remark on this clonotype: Its specificity is unknown.

The CDR3 spans 13 residues. Germline-derived CDR1 and CDR2 are SGHAT and FQDESV (reference sequence). The V and J ends lost 3 bases and 5 bases respectively, with 8 bases between them. Sequenced material: PBMCs or a T cell subset sorted from them (not recorded which). The chain employs TRBV11-1 and TRBJ2-1; D possibly corresponds to TRBD2 (5 bases). The TCR originated in an adult woman who had mild COVID-19 (a few samples of this study predate the infection). Cell type and time point are not known. CDR3 in DNA: TGTGCCAGCAGCTTGGACGGGAACAATGAGCAGTTCTTC. This translates into CASSLDGNNEQFF.